This is a list of T cell receptor beta chains from one sample in a study of cytotoxic CD8 clonotypes in ibrutinib-treated CLL. Only in-frame clones appear in the TCRdb table, and some are missing; sequencing was by immunoSEQ multiplex PCR. This sample carries around 250,000 clones, 60% to 75% of them seen once, and the ten largest clones take 15% to 17%. Material: PBMCs, obtained after 24 months of ibrutinib treatment. The origin of the receptors is a human donor with chronic lymphocytic leukemia. CDR3s include the opening cysteine and the closing phenylalanine or tryptophan. Each record gives: clone size, D gene, J gene, V gene, CDR3 protein, CDR3 DNA. The D gene is left open where the match is weak. Size values are once, few and many counts, or a class for expanded clones, and some rows have none.

>few|-|TRBJ2-7|TRBV28
CASSLLGEDSYEQYF
TGTGCCAGCAGCCTGCTCGGGGAAGACTCCTACGAGCAGTACTTC
>few|-|TRBJ1-2|TRBV25-1
CASSGPSFYGYTF
TGTGCCAGCAGCGGACCCAGCTTCTATGGCTACACCTTC
>few|-|TRBJ1-1|TRBV6-5
CASGWGNTEAFF
TGTGCCAGTGGTTGGGGGAACACTGAAGCTTTCTTT
>few|TRBD1|TRBJ2-2|TRBV4-1
CASSPQPGDRADTGELFF
TGCGCCAGCAGCCCCCAACCGGGGGACAGGGCGGACACCGGGGAGCTGTTTTTT
>-|TRBD1|TRBJ2-1|TRBV7-9
CASSLVGTAYNEQFF
TGTGCCAGCAGCTTAGTGGGGACAGCGTACAATGAGCAGTTCTTC
>few|-|TRBJ2-7|TRBV7-9
CASSLTSSGVRSEQYF
TGTGCCAGCAGCTTAACATCATCCGGGGTTCGGAGCGAGCAGTACTTC
>-|-|TRBJ1-4|TRBV29-1
CSVEREKLFF
TGCAGCGTTGAAAGGGAAAAACTGTTTTTT
>few|TRBD1|TRBJ2-7|TRBV7-8
CASSLDRGYEQYF
TGTGCCAGCAGCTTAGACAGGGGCTACGAGCAGTACTTC
>-|-|TRBJ2-3|TRBV19
CASSSLGAKRNTQYF
TGTGCCAGTAGTAGCCTGGGGGCTAAAAGAAATACGCAGTATTTT
>-|TRBD2|TRBJ2-1|TRBV9
CASSVVLAGGPMKQFF
TGTGCCAGCAGCGTAGTGTTAGCGGGAGGACCCATGAAGCAGTTCTTC
>-|-|TRBJ1-5|TRBV5-1
CASSPWTAESQPQHF
TGCGCCAGCAGCCCTTGGACAGCGGAAAGTCAGCCCCAGCATTTT
>-|-|TRBJ2-7|TRBV28
CASSFRGTYEQYF
TGTGCCAGCAGTTTTCGGGGAACCTACGAGCAGTACTTC
>-|TRBD1|TRBJ2-3|TRBV5-1
CASSSLRDRGTDTQYF
TGCGCCAGCAGCTCCCTGAGGGACAGGGGCACAGATACGCAGTATTTT
>few|TRBD2|TRBJ2-3|TRBV7-2
CASGPATSGASGTQYF
TGTGCCAGCGGCCCTGCGACTAGCGGGGCCTCAGGCACGCAGTATTTT
>-|-|TRBJ2-1|TRBV18
CASSPHGRIEDRRNEQFF
TGTGCCAGCTCACCTCACGGGCGAATCGAAGACAGGCGCAATGAGCAGTTCTTC
>few|-|TRBJ2-2|TRBV18
CASSPRRSGELFF
TGTGCCAGCTCACCGAGGCGCTCCGGGGAGCTGTTTTTT
>-|TRBD1|TRBJ2-7|TRBV6-5
CASSYSKAGGPLQYF
TGTGCCAGCAGTTACTCAAAGGCAGGGGGTCCCCTGCAGTACTTC
>-|TRBD1|TRBJ1-2|TRBV28
CASGTGTGGFGYTF
TGTGCCTCCGGGACCGGGACAGGGGGCTTTGGCTACACCTTC
>few|TRBD1|TRBJ2-2|TRBV7-3
CASSLDRGGLELFF
TGTGCCAGCAGCTTGGACAGGGGCGGCTTGGAGCTGTTTTTT
>-|TRBD1|TRBJ2-2|TRBV28
CASSTGERMSGELFF
TGTGCCAGCAGCACAGGGGAGCGCATGTCCGGGGAGCTGTTTTTT
>-|TRBD2|TRBJ2-7|TRBV28
CASAEEGLAGVDEQYF
TGTGCCAGCGCCGAAGAGGGACTAGCGGGAGTCGACGAGCAGTACTTC
>few|-|TRBJ1-1|TRBV28
CASSRAYTEAFF
TGTGCCAGCAGTCGGGCCTACACTGAAGCTTTCTTT
>-|-|TRBJ1-4|TRBV5-1
CASSLAPRDGSNEKLFF
TGCGCCAGCAGCTTGGCCCCCCGGGACGGATCTAATGAAAAACTGTTTTTT
>-|-|TRBJ2-7|TRBV27
CASSSSASYEQYF
TGTGCCAGCAGTTCCTCTGCCTCCTACGAGCAGTACTTC
>few|TRBD1|TRBJ2-3|TRBV5-1
CASGVQGPTDTQYF
TGCGCCAGCGGGGTACAGGGGCCCACAGATACGCAGTATTTT
>few|-|TRBJ1-5|TRBV7-9
CASSPVGARGQAQHF
TGTGCCAGCAGCCCAGTCGGGGCTAGAGGTCAAGCCCAGCATTTT
>-|-|TRBJ1-2|TRBV7-9
CASSLSSGDGYTF
TGTGCCAGCAGCTTATCATCGGGGGATGGCTACACCTTC
>-|TRBD1|TRBJ1-1|TRBV5-1
CASSLGRLDRVYESAFF
TGCGCCAGCAGCTTGGGGAGGTTGGACAGGGTTTACGAGTCAGCTTTCTTT
>-|-|TRBJ2-1|TRBV10-3
CATQVGSYNEQFF
TGTGCCACCCAAGTGGGTTCCTACAATGAGCAGTTCTTC
>-|-|TRBJ2-7|TRBV5-1
CASSYPGIDDGQYF
TGCGCCAGCAGCTACCCAGGGATTGATGACGGGCAGTACTTC
>-|TRBD1|TRBJ2-7|TRBV28
CASSTPGQGRYEQYF
TGTGCCAGCAGTACGCCGGGACAGGGGAGGTACGAGCAGTACTTC
>-|TRBD1|TRBJ1-1|TRBV5-1
CASSLRGSTEAFF
TGCGCCAGCAGCCTCAGGGGGTCCACTGAAGCTTTCTTT
>-|-|TRBJ1-3|TRBV30
CAWSVQYSGRGNTIYF
TGTGCCTGGAGTGTACAGTATTCAGGGCGCGGAAACACCATATATTTT
>-|-|TRBJ2-5|TRBV29-1
CSVEQTTETQYF
TGCAGCGTGGAACAGACGACAGAGACCCAGTACTTC
>-|TRBD1|TRBJ1-4|TRBV7-2
CASSPWTGGDNEKLFF
TGTGCCAGCAGCCCTTGGACAGGGGGAGATAATGAAAAACTGTTTTTT
>-|TRBD2|TRBJ2-1|TRBV18
CASSRSSGSSYNEQFF
TGTGCCAGCTCACGGTCCAGCGGGAGCTCCTACAATGAGCAGTTCTTC